This T cell receptor (beta chain) is from a study of blood T cell repertoires in COVID-19 (dated by TCRdb to 2020 to 2022). Regarding the study in general: Samples from collaborators originated in the United States, Italy and Spain and spanned both the acute and convalescent phases of COVID-19. The prospective study material was composed of cDNA or gDNA derived from T cells, B-cell-depleted T cells, or PBMCs. Subjects who had been exposed to COVID-19, were actively infected with it, or had recovered from it provided the deeply sampled blood TCRbeta repertoires that made up the dataset. A freely available public database, intended as a resource for researchers studying the immune response to SARS-CoV-2, is where the repertoires were released. Samples came from the ongoing ImmuneRACE study (first 160 participants) plus 1,254 subjects from 6 global collaborators. A de-identified subject ID, COVID-19 status, age in years and sex were almost always included in the sample metadata. Where HLA class I and class II types were available, the types were taken from metadata supplied by the sample provider, not from assay-based typing. Overall study outcomes, separate from this receptor: Clinical and demographic metadata were provided uncurated, with the amount varying by source and participant.

TCRbeta CDR3 regions were amplified from genomic DNA by means of the immunoSEQ Assay, a bias-controlled multiplex PCR. Per the authors' processing: Within the assay, amplification of reference gene primers was used to estimate how many nucleated cells each sample contained. To quantify the absolute abundance of each unique TCRbeta CDR3 rearrangement, sequence reads were collapsed and filtered. Productive Simpson clonality was computed per sample as the square root of Simpson's diversity index over productive rearrangements. Entries here come from immuneACCESS through TCRdb and include only in-frame sequences with V and J called. Some clones fail to appear in such tables; in the studies checked, an unresolved V gene covers under half of the shortfall, and the cause of the remainder is unknown. V, J and clone size are taken as reported in that table, and D and trimming were inferred from the DNA itself. This sample comprises roughly 200,000 clones, around 81% of them detected only once. The top ten hold 4.4% of the sample.

The germline V gene supplies CDR1 SGHDT and CDR2 YYEEEE. Taken from cysteine to phenylalanine, the CDR3 has 16 residues. The entry retains the CDR3 DNA only, 48 bases that are in frame from base 1. Germline trimming: 3 bases from V, 2 bases from J; junction bases outside gene matches: 10. Concerning this clone: Its antigen is currently not known. No base-level quality is on record; no much larger clone is a single base apart.

Each collaborating institution followed its own protocols to collect whole blood in K2EDTA tubes. For TCRbeta analysis, collaborator samples were shipped as frozen whole blood, as isolated PBMCs, or as DNA extracted from either sample type. This TCR derives from a man aged 50 or older with active or convalescent COVID-19. The sample consisted of peripheral blood. The rearrangement combines TRBV5-6 with TRBJ2-5, with 7 bases matching TRBD2. In nucleotide form, the sequence is TGTGCCAGCAGCTCGAGGGCTAGCGGACTACAAGAGACCCAGTACTTC. The resulting protein is CASSSRASGLQETQYF. Full variable domain (CDR3 extended with the reference TRBV5-6 and TRBJ2-5 proteins): DAGVTQSPTHLIKTRGQQVTLRCSPKSGHDTVSWYQQALGQGPQFIFQYYEEEERQRGNFPDRFSGHQFPNYSSELNVNALLLGDSALYLCASSSRASGLQETQYFGPGTRLLVL.